The T cell receptor (beta chain) described here comes from a study of T cell changes during pregnancy in multiple sclerosis (dated by TCRdb to about 2019). Notes on the research overall: In women with multiple sclerosis, the researchers looked at how the T cell repertoire shifted as pregnancy progressed.

The sample holds one count of this clone. The antigen it binds to is not known. It has no much larger one-base neighbor in the sample; base qualities were not kept. Library preparation employed the immunoSEQ multiplex PCR assay. Drawn from immuneACCESS, this table holds only the in-frame rearrangements with V and J called that TCRdb kept. Clones are partly lost; checked studies trace under half to an unresolved V gene and leave the rest unexplained. The sample table lists about 130,000 clones, around 95% of them with a count of one. Of the sample, around 0.46% is held by the ten largest clones. The V and J ends are trimmed by 8 bases and 5 bases, leaving 12 bases between them. The germline V gene specifies ENHRY as CDR1 and SYGVKD as CDR2. The CDR3 covers 13 residues, taking in both the cysteine and the phenylalanine. Only CDR3 DNA is held: 39 bases, read in frame from base 1.

The chain couples TRBV10-3 to TRBJ2-2; a confident D gene designation cannot be given. The sequences come from peripheral blood, collected after pregnancy. This TCR was sampled from a female donor with multiple sclerosis, enrolled in a pregnancy study. The CDR3 region reads CAIGTGGTGELFF. Read as DNA, the sequence is TGTGCCATCGGAACGGGTGGAACCGGGGAGCTGTTTTTT.